The T cell receptor (beta chain) under discussion was sequenced for a study of cytomegalovirus exposure and HLA in healthy donors. Comments on this clone: Its target is unknown.

Study observations and caveats: 150 or so TCR beta chains were listed as cytomegalovirus-associated. In a later analysis, donors in an Asian-associated ancestry cluster reportedly had fewer N-insertions in productive TCRs than the cohort mean. Most sequenced TCRs were rare (though some public TCRs occurred in many donors).

Germline V gene sequence: CDR1 WNHNN, CDR2 SYGVQD (reference sequence). Trimming left V 2 bases short and J 8 bases short, with 13 bases between. CDR3 length: 14 residues. 13 Jbeta primers and 60 Vbeta primers were used for the PCR. Repertoires were generated with immunoSEQ multiplex PCR, while TCRdb's copy carries only in-frame clones and drops some. The sample has 110,000 or so clones, 75% to 90% seen once. Source material: PBMCs. This TCR was sampled from a man aged 25-45 years in good health and CMV-seropositive. The chain combines TRBV10-1 with TRBJ2-1; D is perhaps TRBD1 (7 bases). The DNA of the CDR3 is TGCGCCAGCAGTGAGCTAGGGGGCGGGGATGAGCAGTTCTTC. As protein: CASSELGGGDEQFF.